This TCR beta chain was observed in a study of response to subunit inactivated influenza vaccine. TCRdb used MiXCR to reprocess the RT-PCR reads, holding one entry per CDR3 protein. The data contain about 500,000 distinct CDR3 sequences, more than 7% of them singletons. Germline lookup yields CDR1 SGHRS and CDR2 YFSETQ. Trimming removed 0 bases from V and 5 bases from J, with 9 bases in between. The CDR3 sequence is 13 residues long. Sequencing used PBMCs from blood, obtained about 23 months after vaccination. The receptor was derived from a man in his fifties or sixties who received an inactivated influenza vaccine. The rearrangement joins TRBV5-1 to TRBJ2-7, with D uncertain. CDR3 in DNA: TGCGCCAGCAGCTTGGGCGAGGTTAACGAGCAGTACTTC. Protein sequence: CASSLGEVNEQYF.